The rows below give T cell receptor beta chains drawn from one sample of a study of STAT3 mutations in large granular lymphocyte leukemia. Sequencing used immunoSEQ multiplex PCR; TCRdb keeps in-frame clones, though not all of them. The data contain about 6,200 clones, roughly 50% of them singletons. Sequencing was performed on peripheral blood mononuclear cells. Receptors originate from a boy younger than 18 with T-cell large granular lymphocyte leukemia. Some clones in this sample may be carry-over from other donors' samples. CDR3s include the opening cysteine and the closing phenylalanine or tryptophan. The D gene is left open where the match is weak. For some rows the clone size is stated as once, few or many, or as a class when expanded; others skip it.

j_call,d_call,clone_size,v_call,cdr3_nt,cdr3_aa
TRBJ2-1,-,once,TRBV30,TGTGCCTGGAGTGGGCTAGCTTTCAATGAGCAGTTCTTC,CAWSGLAFNEQFF
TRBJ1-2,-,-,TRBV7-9,TGTGCCAGCAGCTTAGCGGGGTCACCCTATGGCTACACCTTC,CASSLAGSPYGYTF
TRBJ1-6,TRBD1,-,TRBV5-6,TGTGCCAGCAGCTGGGACAGGGTCAATTCACCCCTCCACTTT,CASSWDRVNSPLHF
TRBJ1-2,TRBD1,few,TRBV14,TGTGCCAGCAGCCTTCCGGGACAGTTCTACACCTTC,CASSLPGQFYTF
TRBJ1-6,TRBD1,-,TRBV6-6,TGTGCCAGCAGTCCACGGGACAGGGGTAATTCACCCCTCCACTTT,CASSPRDRGNSPLHF
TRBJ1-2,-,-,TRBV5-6,TGTGCCAGCAGCACAGGGAGGGACTATGGCTACACCTTC,CASSTGRDYGYTF
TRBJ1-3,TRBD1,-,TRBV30,TGTGCCTGGAGTACCAGACAGGGTTTAGGAAACACCATATATTTT,CAWSTRQGLGNTIYF
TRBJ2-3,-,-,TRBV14,TGTGCCAGCAGTGACACCGGCCGCCCCACAGATACGCAGTATTTT,CASSDTGRPTDTQYF
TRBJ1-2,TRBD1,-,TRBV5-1,TGCGCCAGCAGTTTCCGGGACAGGAACTATGGCTACACCTTC,CASSFRDRNYGYTF
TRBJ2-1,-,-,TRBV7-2,TGTGCCAGCAGCTTTGGGACTTCTTTCTACAATGAGCAGTTCTTC,CASSFGTSFYNEQFF
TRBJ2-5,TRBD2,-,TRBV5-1,TGCGCCAGCAGCCTAGCGGGAGGCTTAGAGACCCAGTACTTC,CASSLAGGLETQYF
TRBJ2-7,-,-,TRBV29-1,TGCAGCGTTGAAGCGGACTCAACCTACGAGCAGTACTTC,CSVEADSTYEQYF
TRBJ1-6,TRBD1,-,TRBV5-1,TGCGCCAGCAGGGACAGGCAAAATTCACCCCTCCACTTT,CASRDRQNSPLHF
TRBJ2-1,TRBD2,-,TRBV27,TGTGCCAGCAGTTCCACCCAGCGGGGTGAGCAGTTCTTC,CASSSTQRGEQFF
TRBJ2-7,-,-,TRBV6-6,TGTGCCAGCAGTTACTCGGACCTACACTACGAGCAGTACTTC,CASSYSDLHYEQYF
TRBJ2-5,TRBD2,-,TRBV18,TGTGCCAGCTCACTAGCGGGAGGGCCGCTAGAGACCCAGTACTTC,CASSLAGGPLETQYF
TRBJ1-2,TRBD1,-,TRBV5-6,TGTGCCAGCAGCCCCAAGGACAGGGGGCGTGTTCCTTATGGCTACACCTTC,CASSPKDRGRVPYGYTF
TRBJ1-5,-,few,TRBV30,TGTGCCTGGGATGAGGATAGCAATCAGCCCCAGCATTTT,CAWDEDSNQPQHF
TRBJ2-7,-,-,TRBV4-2,TGTGCCAGCAGCCAAGATCCAGCTAGCTCCTACGAGCAGTACTTC,CASSQDPASSYEQYF
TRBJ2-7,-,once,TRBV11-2,TGTGCCAGCAGCTCGCACAGGGCCTCCTACGAGCAGTACTTC,CASSSHRASYEQYF
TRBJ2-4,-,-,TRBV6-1,TGTGCCAGCAGTGAAGGGGCCAAAAACATTCAGTACTTC,CASSEGAKNIQYF
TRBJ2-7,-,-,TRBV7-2,TGTGCCAGCAGCTTAGTGGACAGAGTCTACGAGCAGTACTTC,CASSLVDRVYEQYF
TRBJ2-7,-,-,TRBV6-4,TGTGCCAGCAGTGACTCGAGGGATTCTGGGGAGCAGTACTTC,CASSDSRDSGEQYF
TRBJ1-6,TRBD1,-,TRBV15,TGTGCCACCAGCAGAGAGGACAGGACTGGTTCACCCCTCCACTTT,CATSREDRTGSPLHF
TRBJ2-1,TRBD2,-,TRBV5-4,TGTGCCAGCAGCGGGAGGGCCAACGAGCAGTTCTTC,CASSGRANEQFF
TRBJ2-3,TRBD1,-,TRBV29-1,TGCAGCGTTGGCCCCGGGACAGGGGGCACAGATACGCAGTATTTT,CSVGPGTGGTDTQYF
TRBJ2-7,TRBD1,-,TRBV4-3,TGCGCCAGCAGCCAAGATCGGGCAGGGGGATACGAGCAGTACTTC,CASSQDRAGGYEQYF
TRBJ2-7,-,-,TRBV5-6,TGTGCCAGCAGCTTTGGAGGGGGTGCGGCCGAGCAGTACTTC,CASSFGGGAAEQYF
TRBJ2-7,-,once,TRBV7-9,TGTGCCAGCAGCTCCCTTTCCTACGAGCAGTACTTC,CASSSLSYEQYF
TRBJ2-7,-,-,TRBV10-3,TGTGCCATCAGTGAGTCGTCAGGCTCCTACGAGCAGTACTTC,CAISESSGSYEQYF
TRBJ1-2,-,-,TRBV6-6,TGTGCCAGCAGCCCCCGGGAGCTACCCCTTTATGGCTACACCTTC,CASSPRELPLYGYTF
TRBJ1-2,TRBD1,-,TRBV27,TGTGCCAGCAGTAGAGCCGGGACAGCACCATATGGCTACACCTTC,CASSRAGTAPYGYTF
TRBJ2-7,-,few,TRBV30,TGTGCCTGGAGCTTAACAGGTACCTACGAGCAGTACTTC,CAWSLTGTYEQYF
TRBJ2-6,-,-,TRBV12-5,TGTGCTAGTGGCCCCAATGCCAACGTCCTGACTTTC,CASGPNANVLTF
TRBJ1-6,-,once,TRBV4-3,TGCGCCAGCAGCCAAGAATATATTCACTCACCCCTCCACTTT,CASSQEYIHSPLHF
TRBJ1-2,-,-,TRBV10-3,TGTGCCATTCCCGACAGGCATGGCTACACCTTC,CAIPDRHGYTF
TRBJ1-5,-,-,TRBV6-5,TGTGCCAGCAGTTACTCTGCAGGGGGCAATCAGCCCCAGCATTTT,CASSYSAGGNQPQHF
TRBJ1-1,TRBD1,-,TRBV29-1,TGCAGCGTTGGGACAGGAGCCGGAGCTTTCTTT,CSVGTGAGAFF
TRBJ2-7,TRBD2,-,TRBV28,TGTGCCAGCATCACGGGGAGGGGCACCTACGAGCAGTACTTC,CASITGRGTYEQYF